A single sample is the source of the 26 T cell receptor beta chains below, sequenced in a study of radiotherapy plus CTLA-4 blockade in lung cancer. Only in-frame clones appear in the TCRdb table, and some are missing; sequencing was by immunoSEQ multiplex PCR. The sample lists roughly 120,000 clones, around 84% occurring once. This material consisted of peripheral blood, taken from a patient treated with radiotherapy plus ipilimumab. These receptors all come from a human donor with non-small cell lung cancer that progressed on radiotherapy plus ipilimumab. Some clones in this sample may be carry-over from other donors' samples.

Remarks on this clone: This sample includes further DNA sequences coding for the same CDR3. The chain recombines TRBV7-9 with TRBJ1-1, with a tentative D call TRBD1 (5 bases). V dropped 5 bases and J dropped 1 base, with 8 bases sitting between them. The CDR3 is made up of 13 amino acids. CDR1 is SEHNR, CDR2 FQNEAQ, per germline (reference sequence). The CDR3, as DNA: TGTGCCAGCAGCCGTACAGGGAACACTGAAGCTTTCTTT. This gives the protein CASSRTGNTEAFF.

The V call is TRBV2, the J call TRBJ1-2; 8 bases line up with TRBD1. V gave up 8 bases and J gave up 4 bases; unmatched junction bases: 3. The CDR3 is made up of 12 amino acids. Germline V CDR1 and CDR2: SNHLY, FYNNEI. The CDR3 sequence: CASAGQGYGYTF. The CDR3 DNA follows: TGTGCCAGCGCCGGACAGGGCTATGGCTACACCTTC.

The chain uses TRBV5-1 and TRBJ2-5, with 9 bases identical to TRBD2. CDR1 SGHRS and CDR2 YFSETQ come from the germline V gene. V shed 5 bases and J 3 bases; nucleotides not matched to a gene: 8. The length of the CDR3 is 15 residues. CDR3 sequence: CASRFVLAGKETQYF. In nucleotides, the CDR3 is TGCGCCAGCAGATTCGTACTAGCGGGTAAAGAGACCCAGTACTTC.

This chain connects TRBV5-4 to TRBJ2-3; tentative D call: TRBD2 (6 bases). This CDR3 has 18 residues. Germline CDR1 is SGHNT and CDR2 is YYREEE (reference sequence). V was pared by 4 bases and J by 2 bases, with 23 bases between. The CDR3: CASSPRGYVRAYTDTQYF. The DNA for the CDR3 is TGTGCCAGCAGCCCCCGGGGGTATGTTCGGGCCTACACAGATACGCAGTATTTT.

The genes are TRBV7-8 and TRBJ2-3, with D uncertain. Germline CDR1 reads SGHVS; CDR2 reads FQNEAQ. The CDR3 runs to 15 residues. The ends were cut back, 1 base at V and 3 bases at J, with 11 bases in the middle. The CDR3 DNA sequence: TGTGCCAGCAGCTTAGGGGTCTCCCGGACAGATACGCAGTATTTT. The encoded protein is CASSLGVSRTDTQYF.

The chain links TRBV6-5 to TRBJ1-5; D is perhaps TRBD1 (5 bases). The length of the CDR3 is 15 residues. Between the trimmed V and J ends, which lost 3 bases and 0 bases, there was a span of 9 bases. In germline, CDR1 is MNHEY, CDR2 SVGAGI. Here the CDR3 DNA reads TGTGCCAGCAGTTATGCAGGGACTAGCAATCAGCCCCAGCATTTT. It translates to CASSYAGTSNQPQHF.

The chain links TRBV6-1 to TRBJ1-2; 12 nucleotides match TRBD1. This CDR3 region has 13 residues. Germline V lookup: CDR1 MNHNS, CDR2 SASEGT. Trimming cost V 6 bases and J 6 bases; bases outside gene matches: 2. The CDR3 reads CASRGTGGDGYTF. The CDR3 nucleotides read TGTGCCAGCAGGGGGACAGGGGGCGATGGCTACACCTTC.

Regarding this clone: Compared with germline, one end of the junction differs, possibly owing to a read error. The V gene is TRBV7-2, the J gene TRBJ1-6; no definite D call. CDR3 size: 15 residues. The germline CDR1 and CDR2 sequences are SGHTA and FQGNSA. The CDR3 DNA reads TGCGCCAGCAGCCAAGTTCCGGTAGCAAATTCACCCCTCCACTTT. Translated, it gives CASSQVPVANSPLHF.

V gene TRBV4-3 combines with J gene TRBJ1-1, with 8 bases fitting TRBD1. The CDR3 spans 16 residues. Trimming cost V 2 bases and J 3 bases; bases outside gene matches: 8. In germline, CDR1 is LGHNA, CDR2 YSLEER. The CDR3 sequence: CASSQPRTGIYTEAFF. CDR3 DNA: TGCGCCAGCAGCCAACCCCGGACAGGGATCTACACTGAAGCTTTCTTT.

The chain combines TRBV29-1 with TRBJ2-7, with TRBD1 as a possible D gene (7 bases). The V and J ends lost 6 bases and 0 bases respectively, with 21 bases between them. CDR1 SQVTM and CDR2 ANQGSEA come from the germline V gene. The CDR3 is 16 residues long. The CDR3 bases are TGCAGCGTCGGAACCGGACAGGAGGGGATCTCCTACGAGCAGTACTTC. Translation gives CSVGTGQEGISYEQYF.

CDR3 residues: CASSYSGGQLKYEQYF. The CDR3, as DNA: TGTGCCAGCAGTTACTCGGGGGGACAGCTTAAGTACGAGCAGTACTTC. The V gene is TRBV6-5, the J gene TRBJ2-7, with D possibly being TRBD1 (7 bases). V lost 0 bases to trimming and J lost 4 bases, with 16 bases between them. Looked up from germline, CDR1 is MNHEY and CDR2 is SVGAGI. The CDR3 runs 16 residues.

The chain links TRBV18 to TRBJ1-1, with a tentative D call TRBD1 (5 bases). CDR1 and CDR2 from the germline V gene are KGHSH and LQKENI. V was cut by 3 bases and J by 4 bases, with 21 bases left in between. This CDR3 is 17 amino acids long. The CDR3 loop is CASSPLDNSGFVTEAFF. DNA for the CDR3: TGTGCCAGCTCACCTCTCGATAACTCAGGGTTTGTCACTGAAGCTTTCTTT. The full variable domain, in which reference TRBV18 and TRBJ1-1 provide the parts outside the CDR3, is NAGVMQNPRHLVRRRGQEARLRCSPMKGHSHVYWYRQLPEEGLKFMVYLQKENIIDESGMPKERFSAEFPKEGPSILRIQQVVRGDSAAYFCASSPLDNSGFVTEAFFGQGTRLTVV.

This clone was recorded only once. The chain recombines TRBV7-2 with TRBJ1-5; D unresolved. This CDR3 has 15 amino acids. The germline gives CDR1 SGHTA, CDR2 FQGNSA. Trimming took off 2 bases at V and 0 bases at J, with 8 bases between the two ends. This chain's CDR3 is CASSLFGSSNQPQHF. The CDR3 coding sequence is TGTGCCAGCAGCTTATTCGGGTCTAGCAATCAGCCCCAGCATTTT.

The V call is TRBV9, the J call TRBJ1-2; perhaps TRBD1 as D (5 bases). The CDR3 sequence is 14 residues long. V lost 2 bases, J lost 4 bases, and 12 bases lay in between. The V gene's germline CDR1 is SGDLS and CDR2 YYNGEE. Written as DNA, the CDR3 is TGTGCCAGCAGCGTTGGGGGTAGGTTCTATGGCTACACCTTC. As protein: CASSVGGRFYGYTF.

V gene TRBV6-1 combines with J gene TRBJ1-1, with 8 bases aligning to TRBD1. Germline V lookup: CDR1 MNHNS, CDR2 SASEGT. The CDR3 contains 14 residues. The V gene end was trimmed by 8 bases and the J gene end by 0 bases; junction bases not matched to a gene: 5. The DNA of the CDR3 is TGTGCCAGCTTGGGACAGGTTTTGAACACTGAAGCTTTCTTT. The encoded protein is CASLGQVLNTEAFF.

This clone has at least ten counts. The rearrangement links TRBV7-9 to TRBJ1-2; D not certain. The CDR3 extends over 15 amino acids. Trimming took 1 base from V and 4 from J, leaving 13 bases between them. Germline CDR1 reads SEHNR; CDR2 reads FQNEAQ (reference sequence). In DNA form, the CDR3 reads TGTGCCAGCAGCTTAGATTCATGGGGAGGCTATGGCTACACCTTC. It encodes CASSLDSWGGYGYTF.

The rearrangement links TRBV2 to TRBJ2-7, with a tentative D call TRBD2 (7 bases). The V gene lost 7 bases and the J gene lost 3 bases, with 31 bases spanning the gap. Germline loops: CDR1 SNHLY, CDR2 FYNNEI. This CDR3 contains 19 residues. The CDR3 here is CASTRLGRDERGGLYEQYF. The CDR3 DNA is TGTGCCAGCACCAGACTGGGACGGGACGAAAGGGGGGGGCTCTACGAGCAGTACTTC.

The rearrangement joins TRBV4-1 to TRBJ1-3, with D possibly being TRBD1 (5 bases). The germline CDR1 and CDR2 sequences are MGHRA and YSYEKL. Deletions cut 3 bases from V and 0 bases from J, with 24 bases between. The length of the CDR3 is 20 residues. CDR3 in DNA: TGCGCCAGCAGCCAGAGTAGTTTTCGCCGGGGACGGTCCTCTGGAAACACCATATATTTT. Residues: CASSQSSFRRGRSSGNTIYF.

The V gene is TRBV5-6, the J gene TRBJ2-1; 10 nucleotides align to TRBD2. Germline loops: CDR1 SGHDT, CDR2 YYEEEE. This CDR3 comprises 16 residues. V was clipped by 0 bases and J by 1 base; unmatched bases: 1. DNA of the CDR3: TGTGCCAGCAGCTTGGGTAGCGGGGGGTCCTACAATGAGCAGTTCTTC. Translating it yields CASSLGSGGSYNEQFF.

This chain links TRBV11-2 with TRBJ1-1, with D unclear. Germline V gives CDR1 SGHAT, CDR2 FQNNGV. There are 13 residues in the CDR3. The germline V and J ends were trimmed by 2 bases and 9 bases, with 13 bases remaining between them. The CDR3 is CASSLYGRTQAFF. In nucleotides, the CDR3 is TGTGCCAGCAGCTTATATGGGCGGACCCAAGCTTTCTTT.

The rearrangement links TRBV7-9 to TRBJ2-4; 11 nucleotides match TRBD1. V was clipped by 5 bases and J by 9 bases; unmatched bases: 6. Germline CDR1 SEHNR, CDR2 FQNEAQ (reference sequence). The CDR3 loop spans 14 amino acids. The CDR3 protein is CASSQGTGGIIQYF. DNA for the CDR3: TGTGCCAGCAGCCAAGGGACAGGGGGTATCATTCAGTACTTC.

The chain uses TRBV14 and TRBJ2-5; 9 nucleotides match TRBD1. The length of the CDR3 is 19 residues. The V gene end was trimmed by 4 bases and the J gene end by 2 bases; junction bases not matched to a gene: 17. Germline V gene sequence: CDR1 SGHDN, CDR2 FVKESK. CDR3 coding DNA: TGTGCCAGCAGCCCCAGACGGGGACAGGGATGGAGAGGGCAAGAGACCCAGTACTTC. This gives the protein CASSPRRGQGWRGQETQYF.

V is TRBV15 and J is TRBJ2-7; no reliable D call. The V gene lost 1 base and the J gene lost 2 bases, with 18 bases spanning the gap. The germline V gene encodes CDR1 LNHNV and CDR2 YYDKDF (reference sequence). This CDR3 comprises 17 residues. DNA of the CDR3: TGTGCCACCAGCAGAGTATTAGTGGCGGCCGGCCCCTACGAGCAGTACTTC. This encodes CATSRVLVAAGPYEQYF.

This sequence joins TRBV29-1 and TRBJ2-3; perhaps TRBD1 as D (5 bases). The V and J ends lost 2 bases and 10 bases respectively, with 10 bases between them. The CDR3 consists of 11 residues. The V gene's germline CDR1 is SQVTM and CDR2 ANQGSEA. The CDR3 DNA is TGCAGCGTTGAAAGGGCCAGGGCGCAGTATTTT. This translates into CSVERARAQYF.

The chain employs TRBV18 and TRBJ1-2, with D unresolved. Trimming stripped 6 bases from V and 2 bases from J, with 4 bases between. CDR1 is KGHSH, CDR2 LQKENI, per germline. The length of the CDR3 is 11 residues. The CDR3 spells CASSQNYGYTF. The CDR3 nucleotides are TGTGCCAGCTCCCAGAACTATGGCTACACCTTC. The full variable domain, with the rest looked up from reference TRBV18 and TRBJ1-2, is NAGVMQNPRHLVRRRGQEARLRCSPMKGHSHVYWYRQLPEEGLKFMVYLQKENIIDESGMPKERFSAEFPKEGPSILRIQQVVRGDSAAYFCASSQNYGYTFGSGTRLTVV.

The rearrangement joins TRBV7-2 to TRBJ2-7; 8 positions agree with TRBD2. V shed 6 bases, J shed 4 bases, and the junction held 11 bases outside the gene matches. The CDR3 runs to 15 residues. Germline CDR1 SGHTA, CDR2 FQGNSA. CDR3 nucleotide sequence: TGTGCCAGCAGTCCCGGGGGGACTAGGGTTTACGAGCAGTACTTC. It is translated as CASSPGGTRVYEQYF.